This record covers a single T cell receptor (beta chain). Its recognized antigen is unknown. No much larger clonotype is one base removed from it; base qualities were not supplied. The germline V gene (reference sequence) yields MNHEY for CDR1 and SMNVEV for CDR2. Compared with germline, V lacks 6 bases and J lacks 9 bases; bases without a gene match: 1. The CDR3, from cysteine to phenylalanine, totals 12 residues. Just the 36-base CDR3 DNA is kept, in frame starting at base 1. Explained via the paper, the time point label denotes: baseline before first vaccination. Vaccinee samples came from UK trials COV001 and COV002, including a single-blind randomized controlled phase 2/3 trial of AZD1222 (ChAdOx1 nCoV-19) in healthy adults. Trial participant PBMC samples were collected at day 0 and day 28 after the second dose for TCRbeta chain sequencing. The CDR3 regions of human TCRbeta chains were analyzed by immunosequencing. As for the original processing: Repertoire TCRs were checked for matches against a reference library of SARS-CoV-2-specific TCRs that had been generated using the MIRA antigen-specificity platform. Breadth meant the fraction of unique TCRs that were SARS-CoV-2-associated, whereas depth meant the fraction of total T cells that were SARS-CoV-2-associated. Using the MIRA data, each spike-specific TCR was mapped to the spike region that the TCR reacts to and placed in a CD4 or CD8 class. Log10-transformed breadth and depth values were compared by one-way ANOVA with Sidak's multiple comparisons tests. Here the immuneACCESS table is served through TCRdb, limited to in-frame sequences with V and J called. Missing clones are a known gap in these copies; in checked studies unresolved V genes cover under half, and the rest lacks a known reason. V and J calls and clone size are as listed in that table; D and trimming were resolved from the DNA. This sample lists about 74,000 clones; roughly 89% were detected once. The top ten clones comprise less than 3% of the sample.

These data originate in a study of T cell responses to AZD1222 COVID-19 vaccine (dated by TCRdb to about 2021). About the full investigation: Because spike-specific TCR depth and breadth did not differ between the two schedules, AZD1222 recipients who got a second dose at roughly 4 weeks were pooled with those who got a second dose at roughly 12 weeks. Enrollment into the trials was organized by age into subgroups of 18-55, 56-69 and 70-plus years, and those subgroups contained roughly 140, 27 and 60 TCR-sequenced participants, respectively. TCR sequencing covered more than 230 trial participants: roughly 200 given two doses of AZD1222 and 26 given two doses of MenACWY control vaccine. General findings and caveats noted by the study authors: Because no samples from the day 14 peak response were available, repertoires could be characterized only after the peak T cell response. CD4 TCRs associated with the vaccine covered the entire spike protein, and the dominant responses were in regions 160-218 and 743-854. Only five to seven AZD1222 recipients were SARS-CoV-2 seropositive at baseline, limiting conclusions about previously exposed vaccinees. The 56-69-year group was small, and its depth increase did not reach significance, likely because of low power. After two AZD1222 doses, both the breadth and the depth of spike-specific TCRs were significantly higher than at day 0 and than in MenACWY recipients. Reportedly, close to half of the unique spike-specific TCRs recognized epitopes lying outside the regions that are mutated in the B.1.351 and B.1.1.7 variants. Most participants were white British and females outnumbered males, and the authors suggested that clonal diversity may have been underestimated.

The rearranged segments are TRBV27 and TRBJ1-6; 8 bases in between match TRBD1. Sequencing was performed on peripheral blood, taken on day 0 of AZD1222 vaccination. The receptor was isolated from an adult in good health. The DNA reads TGTGCCAGCAGGACAGGGGTTTCACCCCTCCACTTT. It translates to CASRTGVSPLHF.